This T cell receptor beta chain is drawn from a study of T cell responses to AZD1222 COVID-19 vaccine (dated by TCRdb to the early 2020s). About the investigation overall: TCR sequencing was performed for about 240 trial participants, of whom 207 were given two doses of AZD1222 and 26 were given two doses of MenACWY control vaccine. Trial participants were enrolled by age into subgroups of 18-55, 56-69 and 70-plus years, and about 150, 27 and 61 TCR-sequenced participants, respectively, were included in these subgroups. Results and caveats for the whole study, not just this receptor: No day 14 peak-response samples were available, so repertoires were characterized only after the peak T cell response. Only five to seven AZD1222 recipients were SARS-CoV-2 seropositive at baseline, limiting conclusions about previously exposed vaccinees. Spike-specific TCR breadth and depth rose significantly after two AZD1222 doses compared with day 0 and with MenACWY recipients. Epitopes outside the regions mutated in the B.1.351 and B.1.1.7 variants were reportedly recognized by nearly half of the unique spike-specific TCRs. Most participants were white British and females outnumbered males, and the authors suggested that clonal diversity may have been underestimated. In the small 56-69-year group, the increase in depth fell short of significance, most likely because of low power. CD4 TCRs associated with the vaccine covered the entire spike protein, and the dominant responses were in regions 160-218 and 743-854.

The CDR3 regions of human TCRbeta chains were analyzed by immunosequencing. Per the source publication's procedure: Repertoire TCRs were checked for matches against a reference library of SARS-CoV-2-specific TCRs that had been generated using the MIRA antigen-specificity platform. Breadth was defined as the fraction of unique TCRs that were SARS-CoV-2-associated. Depth was defined as the fraction of total T cells that were SARS-CoV-2-associated. Using the MIRA data, every spike-specific TCR was mapped to the spike region that the TCR reacted to and assigned to either a CD4 or a CD8 class. Log10-transformed breadth and depth values were compared by one-way ANOVA with Sidak's multiple comparisons tests. The table comes from immuneACCESS by way of TCRdb, which keeps in-frame sequences with V and J called. Part of the clones is missing from these tables; in studies checked, under half for an unresolved V gene and the rest for unknown reasons. The V and J calls and clone size were taken over from that table, and D and trimming were inferred from the DNA. Across this sample there are 150,000 or so clones, with around 88% seen only once. The ten largest clones take up about 3.4% of the sample.

As to this clone: This receptor's antigen is unknown. The sample holds no much larger clone one base away, and base qualities are not on file.

The sample's time point label, decoded: baseline before first vaccination. This sample's treatment or condition label indicates: meningococcal conjugate vaccine given as trial control. Samples from vaccinated people were obtained from the UK trials COV001 and COV002, which included a single-blind randomized controlled phase 2/3 trial of AZD1222 (ChAdOx1 nCoV-19) in healthy adults. Trial participant PBMC samples were collected at day 0 and day 28 after the second dose for TCRbeta chain sequencing. CDR1 is given as MNHEY and CDR2 as SVGAGI, both from the germline V gene. Trimming costs V 1 base and J 8 bases, and their ends lie 12 bases apart. The CDR3, cysteine through phenylalanine, is 15 amino acids long. Only the CDR3 region is kept as DNA, spanning 45 bases read in frame from base 1.

The sequence is built from TRBV6-5 and TRBJ1-6; possibly the D gene is TRBD1, per 6 matching bases. The source was peripheral blood, collected on day 0 of MenACWY control vaccination. This TCR was sampled from an adult in good health. The CDR3 sequence is CASSYWGPGDSPLHF. The nucleotide sequence is TGTGCCAGCAGTTACTGGGGGCCGGGGGATTCACCCCTCCACTTT.